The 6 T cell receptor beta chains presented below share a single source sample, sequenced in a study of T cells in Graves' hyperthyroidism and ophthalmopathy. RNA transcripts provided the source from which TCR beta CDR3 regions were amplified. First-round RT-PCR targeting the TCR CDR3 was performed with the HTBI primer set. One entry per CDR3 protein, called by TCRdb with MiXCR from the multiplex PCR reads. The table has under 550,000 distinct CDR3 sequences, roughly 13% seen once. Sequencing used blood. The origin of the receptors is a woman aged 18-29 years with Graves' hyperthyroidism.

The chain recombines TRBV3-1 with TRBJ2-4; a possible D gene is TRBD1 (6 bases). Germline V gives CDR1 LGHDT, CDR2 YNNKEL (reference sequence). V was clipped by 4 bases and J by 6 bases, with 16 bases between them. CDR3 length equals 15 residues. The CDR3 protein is CASSLRGTQGNIQYF. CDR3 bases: TGTGCCAGCAGCCTTAGGGGGACACAGGGAAACATTCAGTACTTC.

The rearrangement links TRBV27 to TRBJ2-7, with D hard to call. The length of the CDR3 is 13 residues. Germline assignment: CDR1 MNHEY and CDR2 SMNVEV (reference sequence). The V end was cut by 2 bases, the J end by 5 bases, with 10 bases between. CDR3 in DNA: TGTGCCAGCAGTTTAACTCCTAGTAACGAGCAGTACTTC. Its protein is CASSLTPSNEQYF.

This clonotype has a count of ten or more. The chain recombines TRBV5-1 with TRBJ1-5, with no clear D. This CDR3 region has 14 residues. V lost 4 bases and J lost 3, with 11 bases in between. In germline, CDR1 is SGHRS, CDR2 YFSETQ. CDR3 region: CASSRDGANQPQHF. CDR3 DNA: TGCGCCAGCAGCCGCGATGGAGCCAATCAGCCCCAGCATTTT.

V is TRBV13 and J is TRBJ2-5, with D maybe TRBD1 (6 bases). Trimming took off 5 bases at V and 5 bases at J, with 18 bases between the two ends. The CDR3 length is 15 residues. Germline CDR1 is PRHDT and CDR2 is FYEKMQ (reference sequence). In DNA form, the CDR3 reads TGTGCCAGCAGCCTACTAGGAACAGGGATGGAGACCCAGTACTTC. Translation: CASSLLGTGMETQYF.

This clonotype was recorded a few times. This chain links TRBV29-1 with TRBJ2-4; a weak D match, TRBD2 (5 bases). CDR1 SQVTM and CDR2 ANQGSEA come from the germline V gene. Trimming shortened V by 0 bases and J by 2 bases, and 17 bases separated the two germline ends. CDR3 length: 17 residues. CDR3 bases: TGCAGCGTTGAAGACCTATCTGGGAGTCGTTCCAAAAACATTCAGTACTTC. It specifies CSVEDLSGSRSKNIQYF.

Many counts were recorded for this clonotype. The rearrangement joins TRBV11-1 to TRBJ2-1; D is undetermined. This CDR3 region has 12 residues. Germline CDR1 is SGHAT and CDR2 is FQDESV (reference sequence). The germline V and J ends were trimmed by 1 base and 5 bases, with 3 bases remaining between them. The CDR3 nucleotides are TGTGCCAGCAGCTTAGAGCACAATGAGCAGTTCTTC. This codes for CASSLEHNEQFF.